These 15 T cell receptor beta chains were sequenced from one sample in a study of T-cell reconstitution after alpha-beta-depleted transplantation in children. A library of TCRbeta sequences, prepared with unique molecular identifiers, was generated. Via MiXCR, TCRdb re-called the PCR reads, giving one row per CDR3 protein. The sample consists of 200,000 to 250,000 distinct CDR3 sequences, approximately 12% of them appearing once. The sequences come from PBMCs from the stem cell graft donor, collected from the stem cell graft. These receptors were collected from a human donor who donated a stem cell graft to a child with acute lymphoblastic leukemia.

Many counts were recorded for this clonotype. The chain carries TRBV12-3 or TRBV12-4 and TRBJ2-3; 7 bases line up with TRBD1. The CDR3 contains 17 residues. After removal of 8 bases from V and 0 bases from J, the junction contained 14 bases not matched to a gene. CDR3 nucleotide sequence: TGTGCCAGCCAGAAATGGTCCGGACAGGCCAGCACAGATACGCAGTATTTT. Its protein product is CASQKWSGQASTDTQYF.

The chain recombines TRBV27 with TRBJ1-5; tentative D call: TRBD1 (5 bases). The CDR3 totals 16 residues. V gave up 2 bases and J gave up 1 base, with 12 bases separating them. Germline V gene lookup returns CDR1 MNHEY and CDR2 SMNVEV (reference sequence). CDR3 DNA sequence: TGTGCCAGCAGTTTAAAGTCAGGGCCAAGCAATCAGCCCCAGCATTTT. Translating gives CASSLKSGPSNQPQHF.

V gene TRBV4-3 combines with J gene TRBJ1-2, with no clear D. This CDR3 contains 16 residues. The germline V gene encodes CDR1 LGHNA and CDR2 YSLEER. V dropped 5 bases and J dropped 6 bases, with 22 bases sitting between them. The CDR3: CASSFIPSRHTDGYTF. In DNA form, the CDR3 reads TGCGCCAGCAGCTTTATTCCATCTAGACATACCGATGGCTACACCTTC.

This clonotype has ten or more counts. J is TRBJ2-2 and V is TRBV10-3; the match to TRBD1 covers 7 bases. Germline trimming cut 3 bases from V and 1 base from J; bases unmatched to any gene: 8. The CDR3 is made up of 17 amino acids. CDR1 and CDR2 from the germline V gene are ENHRY and SYGVKD. CDR3 in DNA: TGTGCCATCAGTGAAATGGGACAGAGGGTGAACACCGGGGAGCTGTTTTTT. Its protein product is CAISEMGQRVNTGELFF.

This clonotype showed up many times. V is TRBV7-2 and J is TRBJ2-7, with 8 bases identical to TRBD1. The CDR3 contains 14 residues. V shed 2 bases, J shed 4 bases, and the junction held 4 bases outside the gene matches. Germline V CDR1 and CDR2: SGHTA, FQGNSA. The CDR3, as DNA: TGTGCCAGCAGCTTAACGGACAGGGTTTACGAGCAGTACTTC. Its protein is CASSLTDRVYEQYF.

This clonotype occurred a few times. The gene calls are TRBV28 and TRBJ2-1; D is unresolved. The CDR3 runs 14 residues. The V and J ends lost 2 bases and 9 bases respectively, with 14 bases between them. The V gene's germline CDR1 is MDHEN and CDR2 SYDVKM. Here the CDR3 reads CASSLPPRPGEQFF. For the CDR3, the DNA is TGTGCCAGCAGTTTACCTCCGAGGCCCGGTGAGCAGTTCTTC.

The table lists this clonotype with many counts. The chain employs TRBV7-2 and TRBJ1-2; TRBD1 matches at 8 bases. With V trimmed by 5 bases and J by 5 bases, 7 bases remained unmatched. Germline CDR1 reads SGHTA; CDR2 reads FQGNSA. CDR3 length equals 14 residues. The CDR3: CASSIQGAGYGYTF. The CDR3 nucleotides are TGTGCCAGCAGCATCCAGGGGGCTGGGTATGGCTACACCTTC.

To note about this clonotype: Possible read error: a much larger clone is one base away. This chain connects TRBV28 to TRBJ2-3; 10 bases fit TRBD2. Germline assignment: CDR1 MDHEN and CDR2 SYDVKM. Trimming cost V 10 bases and J 5 bases; bases outside gene matches: 18. The CDR3 is 17 residues long. The CDR3 loop reads CATRAPKREGRKDTQYF. In DNA form, the CDR3 reads TGTGCCACCAGGGCCCCCAAGCGGGAGGGCCGGAAAGATACGCAGTATTTT. Looking up the rest from reference TRBV28 and TRBJ2-3 gives the full variable domain: DVKVTQSSRYLVKRTGEKVFLECVQDMDHENMFWYRQDPGLGLRLIYFSYDVKMKEKGDIPEGYSVSREKKERFSLILESASTNQTSMYLCATRAPKREGRKDTQYFGPGTRLTVL.

At least ten counts were recorded for this clonotype. The chain combines TRBV12-3 or TRBV12-4 with TRBJ2-6; 7 bases fit TRBD2. CDR3 length: 21 residues. The ends lost 0 bases at V and 0 bases at J; junction bases unmatched: 14. As DNA, the CDR3 is TGTGCCAGCAGTTTAGCGGGAGGGACGGTGTCTGGGGGCTCTGGGGCCAACGTCCTGACTTTC. It encodes CASSLAGGTVSGGSGANVLTF.

This clonotype was observed at least ten times. The J gene is TRBJ1-5, the V gene TRBV5-6, with D possibly being TRBD1 (6 bases). This CDR3 comprises 15 residues. Germline V gene data show CDR1 as SGHDT and CDR2 as YYEEEE. V lost 4 bases, J lost 7 bases, and 18 bases lay in between. CDR3 in amino acids: CASSHTGGPRQPQHF. For the CDR3, the DNA is TGTGCCAGCAGCCATACGGGGGGCCCCAGGCAGCCCCAGCATTTT.

The table lists this clonotype with many counts. This chain connects TRBV7-2 to TRBJ2-7, with 11 nucleotides matching TRBD1. This CDR3 has 15 residues. Germline V gene data show CDR1 as SGHTA and CDR2 as FQGNSA. V was pared by 5 bases and J by 3 bases, with 6 bases of the junction left unmatched. CDR3 DNA sequence: TGTGCCAGCAGCGTAAGGACAGGGGGCTACTACGAGCAGTACTTC. Its protein product is CASSVRTGGYYEQYF.

This clonotype was seen repeatedly, ten times or more. The chain uses TRBV4-2 and TRBJ1-1, with D hard to call. The germline gives CDR1 LGHNA, CDR2 YNFKEQ. V dropped 8 bases and J dropped 1 base, with 14 bases sitting between them. The CDR3 has 14 amino acids. CDR3 in amino acids: CASARRESNTEAFF. The CDR3 bases are TGTGCCAGCGCGAGGAGGGAATCGAACACTGAAGCTTTCTTT.

This sequence joins TRBV30 and TRBJ1-2; TRBD1 might be the D (6 bases). There are 15 residues in the CDR3. Germline CDR1 GTSNPN, CDR2 SVGIG (reference sequence). V lost 0 bases to trimming and J lost 7 bases, with 18 bases between them. Written as DNA, the CDR3 is TGTGCCTGGAGTGTACGGCCACAGGGAGTCCGTGGCTACACCTTC. It is translated as CAWSVRPQGVRGYTF.

This clonotype was seen repeatedly, ten times or more. This chain joins TRBV7-9 and TRBJ1-4; D is possibly TRBD1 (6 bases). Trimming stripped 5 bases from V and 14 bases from J, with 18 bases between. Germline lookup yields CDR1 SEHNR and CDR2 FQNEAQ (reference sequence). CDR3 length: 13 amino acids. The CDR3 region has the DNA TGTGCCAGCAGCCCGGATGCGGGGGCGCACCTGTTTTTT. It encodes CASSPDAGAHLFF.

In its sample, this clonotype was seen a few times. The chain combines TRBV27 with TRBJ2-1; D unclear. The germline V gene encodes CDR1 MNHEY and CDR2 SMNVEV (reference sequence). The germline V and J ends were trimmed by 1 base and 5 bases, with 3 bases remaining between them. The CDR3 is 12 residues long. The CDR3 protein is CASSLLNNEQFF. As DNA, the CDR3 is TGTGCCAGCAGTTTATTGAACAATGAGCAGTTCTTC.